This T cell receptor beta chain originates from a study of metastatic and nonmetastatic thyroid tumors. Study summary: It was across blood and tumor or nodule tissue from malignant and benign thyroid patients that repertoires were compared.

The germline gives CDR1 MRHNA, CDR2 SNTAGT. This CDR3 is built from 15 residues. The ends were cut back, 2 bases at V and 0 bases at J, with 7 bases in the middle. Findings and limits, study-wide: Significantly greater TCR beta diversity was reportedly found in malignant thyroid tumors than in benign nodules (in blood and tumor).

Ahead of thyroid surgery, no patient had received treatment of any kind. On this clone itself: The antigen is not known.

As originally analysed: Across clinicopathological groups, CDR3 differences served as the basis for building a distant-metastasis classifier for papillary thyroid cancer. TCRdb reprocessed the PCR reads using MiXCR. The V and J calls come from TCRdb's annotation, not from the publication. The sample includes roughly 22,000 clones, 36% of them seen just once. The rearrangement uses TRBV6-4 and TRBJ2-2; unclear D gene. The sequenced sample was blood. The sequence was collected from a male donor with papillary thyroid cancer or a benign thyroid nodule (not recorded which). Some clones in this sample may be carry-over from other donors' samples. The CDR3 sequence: CASSDGSANTGELFF. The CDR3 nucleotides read TGTGCCAGCAGTGACGGATCAGCGAACACCGGGGAGCTGTTTTTT.